The 28 T cell receptor beta chains reported below all come from one sample, sequenced in a study of T cell repertoires in cytomegalovirus infection. TCRdb recomputed calls from the reads with MiXCR, one row per CDR3 protein. The repertoire holds about 250,000 distinct CDR3 sequences, with 5% to 8.5% as singletons. Sequenced material: PBMCs. These receptors were taken from a human donor in good health (CMV status not recorded). Some clones in this sample may be carry-over from other donors' samples.

This clonotype was recorded at least ten times. The chain combines TRBV29-1 with TRBJ2-5, with 11 bases aligning to TRBD2. After removal of 0 bases from V and 5 bases from J, the junction contained 5 bases not matched to a gene. CDR1 and CDR2 from the germline V gene are SQVTM and ANQGSEA. This CDR3 has 15 amino acids. The CDR3 protein is CSVEDLSGGGETQYF. CDR3 in DNA: TGCAGCGTTGAAGACCTTAGCGGGGGGGGTGAGACCCAGTACTTC.

This clonotype was counted a few times. The J gene is TRBJ2-2, the V gene TRBV5-4; TRBD2 matches at 11 bases. The length of the CDR3 is 17 residues. The V and J ends lost 4 bases and 3 bases, in that order; junction bases with no gene match: 8. Germline V gene sequence: CDR1 SGHNT, CDR2 YYREEE (reference sequence). The CDR3 region has the DNA TGTGCCAGCAGCCGTAGCGGGGGGGCTTTGGACACCGGGGAGCTGTTTTTT. Protein: CASSRSGGALDTGELFF.

In this sample, this clonotype turned up many times. V is TRBV20-1 and J is TRBJ1-1, with D possibly being TRBD1 (5 bases). The germline V gene has CDR1 DFQATT and CDR2 SNEGSKA (reference sequence). The CDR3 runs to 14 residues. V lost 0 bases, J lost 3 bases, and 11 bases lay in between. The CDR3 sequence: CSARDRRGYTEAFF. Written as DNA, the CDR3 is TGCAGTGCTAGAGATCGTAGGGGTTACACTGAAGCTTTCTTT.

Ten or more counts support this clonotype. This chain links TRBV7-2 with TRBJ2-2; tentatively, D is TRBD2 (5 bases). The V gene's germline CDR1 is SGHTA and CDR2 FQGNSA. The CDR3 sequence is 14 residues long. V lost 5 bases and J 4 bases, leaving 11 bases between the germline ends. Written as DNA, the CDR3 is TGTGCCAGCAGCGACCGAGGGTTCACCGGGGAGCTGTTTTTT. This gives the protein CASSDRGFTGELFF.

This clonotype was counted ten times or more. The chain uses TRBV9 and TRBJ1-2, with 9 bases aligning to TRBD1. Germline values: CDR1 SGDLS, CDR2 YYNGEE. The CDR3 loop spans 17 amino acids. J was trimmed by 7 bases and V by 4 bases; bases with no gene match: 17. The CDR3: CASSIRDRVVAVAGYTF. CDR3 sequence (DNA): TGTGCCAGCAGCATCCGGGACAGGGTCGTTGCCGTCGCTGGCTACACCTTC. The full variable domain, completed using reference TRBV9 and TRBJ1-2, is DSGVTQTPKHLITATGQRVTLRCSPRSGDLSVYWYQQSLDQGLQFLIQYYNGEERAKGNILERFSAQQFPDLHSELNLSSLELGDSALYFCASSIRDRVVAVAGYTFGSGTRLTVV.

This clonotype was detected many times. The chain carries TRBV5-6 and TRBJ2-3; D perhaps matches TRBD2 (6 bases). The V end was cut by 4 bases, the J end by 4 bases, with 16 bases between. This CDR3 spans 15 amino acids. The germline gives CDR1 SGHDT, CDR2 YYEEEE. DNA for the CDR3: TGTGCCAGCAGCGGCGGGGCTCGAAGGGCAGATACGCAGTATTTT. Translated: CASSGGARRADTQYF.

This clonotype was found many times. The chain recombines TRBV6-2 or TRBV6-3 with TRBJ1-5, with D tentatively TRBD1 (5 bases). CDR1 is MNHEY and CDR2 is SVGEGT in the germline V gene. V lost 6 bases to trimming and J lost 4 bases, with 10 bases between them. This CDR3 contains 13 residues. CDR3 loop: CASRDRTNQPQHF. In nucleotides, the CDR3 is TGTGCCAGCAGAGACAGAACAAATCAGCCCCAGCATTTT.

This clonotype was seen many times. The chain links TRBV7-2 to TRBJ1-2; D is ambiguous. V lost 1 base and J lost 2, with 5 bases in between. The CDR3 is 13 residues long. Germline V gene data show CDR1 as SGHTA and CDR2 as FQGNSA. CDR3 bases: TGTGCCAGCAGCTTAGGAGAAAACTATGGCTACACCTTC. Translation gives CASSLGENYGYTF.

This clonotype came up many times. The CDR3 DNA reads as TGCAGTGTTTCCCCGGATCCCTACGAGCAGTACTTC. This sequence encodes CSVSPDPYEQYF. The chain combines TRBV20-1 with TRBJ2-7; D uncertain. The CDR3 length is 12 residues. V was clipped by 7 bases and J by 2 bases, with 12 bases between them. Germline values: CDR1 DFQATT, CDR2 SNEGSKA (reference sequence).

Ten or more counts support this clonotype. The chain links TRBV7-9 to TRBJ2-3; 8 bases line up with TRBD2. The CDR3 totals 15 residues. CDR1 and CDR2 (germline): SEHNR, FQNEAQ (reference sequence). V was clipped by 3 bases and J by 0 bases; unmatched bases: 2. CDR3 coding DNA: TGTGCCAGCAGCTTTAAGCGGGGGAGCACAGATACGCAGTATTTT. The encoded protein is CASSFKRGSTDTQYF. Based on the CDR3 plus reference TRBV7-9 and TRBJ2-3, the full variable domain is DTGVSQNPRHKITKRGQNVTFRCDPISEHNRLYWYRQTLGQGPEFLTYFQNEAQLEKSRLLSDRFSAERPKGSFSTLEIQRTEQGDSAMYLCASSFKRGSTDTQYFGPGTRLTVL.

This clonotype came up many times. The chain joins TRBV2 to TRBJ2-7; tentatively, D is TRBD1 (5 bases). CDR1 SNHLY and CDR2 FYNNEI come from the germline V gene. V shed 2 bases and J shed 2 bases, with 13 bases lying between them. This CDR3 is 15 amino acids long. The CDR3 DNA reads as TGTGCCAGCAGTGAAAGGGGCCTATTCGCCTACGAGCAGTACTTC. Residues: CASSERGLFAYEQYF.

This clonotype was detected ten times or more. The chain links TRBV20-1 to TRBJ1-1; the match to TRBD1 covers 8 bases. J lost 0 bases, V lost 3 bases, and 6 bases had no gene match. Germline assignment: CDR1 DFQATT and CDR2 SNEGSKA (reference sequence). There are 15 residues in the CDR3. This chain's CDR3 is CSASGMGQVNTEAFF. As DNA, the CDR3 is TGCAGTGCTAGTGGGATGGGACAGGTGAACACTGAAGCTTTCTTT.

This clonotype has a count of ten or more. The chain employs TRBV2 and TRBJ1-2; D unclear. The CDR3 extends over 14 amino acids. The V gene lost 3 bases and the J gene lost 6 bases, with 14 bases spanning the gap. The germline gives CDR1 SNHLY, CDR2 FYNNEI. The CDR3 protein is CASSDALISDGYTF. CDR3 DNA: TGTGCCAGCAGTGACGCTTTAATCAGCGATGGCTACACCTTC.

This clonotype was counted only a few times. This chain links TRBV20-1 with TRBJ2-1; 9 nucleotides align to TRBD1. V dropped 2 bases and J dropped 6; count of bases not matched to a gene: 5. CDR3 length: 14 residues. CDR1 and CDR2 (germline): DFQATT, SNEGSKA (reference sequence). CDR3 coding DNA: TGCAGTGCTAGAACCGGGACAGGGCCCAATGAGCAGTTCTTC. This encodes CSARTGTGPNEQFF.

This clonotype was recorded at least ten times. The genes are TRBV7-9 and TRBJ2-7, with a tentative D call TRBD2 (6 bases). The CDR3 has 14 amino acids. Per the germline V gene, CDR1 is SEHNR and CDR2 is FQNEAQ (reference sequence). V gave up 5 bases and J gave up 2 bases, with 13 bases separating them. CDR3 protein: CASSHSGPPYEQYF. DNA of the CDR3: TGTGCCAGCAGCCATAGCGGACCTCCCTACGAGCAGTACTTC. The full variable domain, with the rest looked up from reference TRBV7-9 and TRBJ2-7, is DTGVSQNPRHKITKRGQNVTFRCDPISEHNRLYWYRQTLGQGPEFLTYFQNEAQLEKSRLLSDRFSAERPKGSFSTLEIQRTEQGDSAMYLCASSHSGPPYEQYFGPGTRLTVT.

There are many counts of this clonotype. This sequence joins TRBV7-2 and TRBJ2-2; TRBD1 agrees at 9 bases. Germline trimming cut 0 bases from V and 8 bases from J; bases unmatched to any gene: 4. This CDR3 is 15 amino acids long. CDR1 and CDR2 from the germline V gene are SGHTA and FQGNSA. CDR3 in amino acids: CASSLATGGGGELFF. The CDR3 DNA reads TGTGCCAGCAGCTTAGCTACAGGGGGCGGGGGGGAGCTGTTTTTT.

This clonotype was counted at least ten times. The CDR3 DNA is TGTGCCACCGGGGGGCGCGGGTCAACTGAGCAGTTCTTC. This sequence encodes CATGGRGSTEQFF. The rearrangement uses TRBV7-2 and TRBJ2-1; D may be TRBD2 (7 bases). Looked up from germline, CDR1 is SGHTA and CDR2 is FQGNSA. The V end was cut by 10 bases, the J end by 9 bases, with 19 bases between. This CDR3 has 13 amino acids. Looking up the rest from reference TRBV7-2 and TRBJ2-1 gives the full variable domain: GAGVSQSPSNKVTEKGKDVELRCDPISGHTALYWYRQSLGQGLEFLIYFQGNSAPDKSGLPSDRFSAERTGGSVSTLTIQRTQQEDSAVYLCATGGRGSTEQFFGPGTRLTVL.

Only a few counts were recorded for this clonotype. This chain uses TRBV19 with TRBJ1-5; TRBD1 matches at 8 bases. Germline V gene data show CDR1 as LNHDA and CDR2 as SQIVND (reference sequence). The CDR3 extends over 15 amino acids. J lost 5 bases, V lost 5 bases, and 8 bases had no gene match. The DNA for the CDR3 is TGTGCCAGTAGTCTCCCCGGACAGGGACATCAGCCCCAGCATTTT. Encoded protein: CASSLPGQGHQPQHF.

The sample holds many counts of this clonotype. The chain uses TRBV5-1 and TRBJ1-1; D call uncertain. V lost 0 bases, J lost 2 bases, and 8 bases lay in between. Germline assignment: CDR1 SGHRS and CDR2 YFSETQ. There are 14 residues in the CDR3. CDR3 sequence: CASSLDGVNTEAFF. The CDR3 region has the DNA TGCGCCAGCAGCTTGGATGGAGTAAACACTGAAGCTTTCTTT.

This clonotype was detected many times. The chain links TRBV7-2 to TRBJ1-6; D gene ambiguous. The CDR3 is made up of 15 amino acids. With 5 bases removed from V and 5 bases from J, the gap between germline ends came to 13 bases. Germline lookup yields CDR1 SGHTA and CDR2 FQGNSA. Here the CDR3 reads CASSPPRGDNSPLHF. CDR3 nucleotide sequence: TGTGCCAGCAGCCCCCCCCGTGGCGATAATTCACCCCTCCACTTT.

This clonotype was seen repeatedly, ten times or more. The chain links TRBV10-3 to TRBJ2-5, with D unclear. This CDR3 has 12 residues. Germline values: CDR1 ENHRY, CDR2 SYGVKD. Trimming cost V 5 bases and J 2 bases, with 6 bases left between them. In DNA, the CDR3 is TGTGCCATCAGTTCACAGCAAGAGACCCAGTACTTC. Protein: CAISSQQETQYF.

This clonotype was counted at least ten times. This chain uses TRBV20-1 with TRBJ1-2; tentative D call: TRBD1 (6 bases). Germline CDR1 DFQATT, CDR2 SNEGSKA (reference sequence). The CDR3 is 13 amino acids. Trimming removed 4 bases from V and 2 bases from J, with 11 bases in between. The CDR3 reads CSATWTANYGYTF. CDR3 in DNA: TGCAGTGCTACCTGGACAGCCAACTATGGCTACACCTTC.

This clonotype was found a few times. V is TRBV3-1 and J is TRBJ2-1; 12 nucleotides align to TRBD2. CDR1 and CDR2 (germline): LGHDT, YNNKEL (reference sequence). The CDR3 loop spans 16 amino acids. V dropped 5 bases and J dropped 5; count of bases not matched to a gene: 7. For the CDR3, the DNA is TGTGCCAGCAGCTATCTAGCGGGGGGGCGTGACAATGAGCAGTTCTTC. It specifies CASSYLAGGRDNEQFF.

This clonotype was counted ten times or more. This chain connects TRBV6-6 to TRBJ1-4; 12 positions agree with TRBD1. Germline V gives CDR1 MNHNY, CDR2 SVGAGI (reference sequence). After removal of 4 bases from V and 8 bases from J, the junction contained 2 bases not matched to a gene. The CDR3 consists of 14 residues. CDR3 region: CASSWGTGGEKLFF. The CDR3 DNA reads as TGTGCCAGCAGTTGGGGGACAGGGGGCGAAAAACTGTTTTTT.

This clonotype showed up just a few times. This chain joins TRBV20-1 and TRBJ2-1; 8 bases are shared with TRBD2. V was clipped by 6 bases and J by 0 bases; unmatched bases: 4. CDR1 and CDR2 from the germline V gene are DFQATT and SNEGSKA (reference sequence). This CDR3 has 14 residues. The CDR3 nucleotides are TGCAGTGCCATTAGCGGGGCCTCCTACAATGAGCAGTTCTTC. Its protein product is CSAISGASYNEQFF.

This clonotype has at least ten counts. The CDR3: CSARDLKVGTEAFF. As DNA, the CDR3 is TGCAGTGCTAGAGATTTGAAGGTTGGGACTGAAGCTTTCTTT. The genes are TRBV20-1 and TRBJ1-1, with no clear D. The germline CDR1 and CDR2 sequences are DFQATT and SNEGSKA (reference sequence). CDR3 length: 14 residues. Trimming stripped 0 bases from V and 5 bases from J, with 13 bases between.

The sample holds many counts of this clonotype. The chain links TRBV7-2 to TRBJ1-1; 7 bases are a match to TRBD1. Germline V gives CDR1 SGHTA, CDR2 FQGNSA. The CDR3 has 14 amino acids. V lost 1 base and J lost 4; bases outside the gene matches: 3. The CDR3 nucleotides read TGTGCCAGCAGCTTAGAACAGGGGATCACTGAAGCTTTCTTT. It translates to CASSLEQGITEAFF. The whole variable domain, remainder taken from reference TRBV7-2 and TRBJ1-1, is GAGVSQSPSNKVTEKGKDVELRCDPISGHTALYWYRQSLGQGLEFLIYFQGNSAPDKSGLPSDRFSAERTGGSVSTLTIQRTQQEDSAVYLCASSLEQGITEAFFGQGTRLTVV.

This clonotype was seen many times. V usage is TRBV20-1 and J usage is TRBJ1-2; 10 nucleotides line up with TRBD1. This CDR3 region has 13 residues. V shed 3 bases and J 6 bases; nucleotides not matched to a gene: 4. Germline V gene data show CDR1 as DFQATT and CDR2 as SNEGSKA (reference sequence). The CDR3 nucleotides are TGCAGTGCTAGGATGACAGGGGGCAATGGCTACACCTTC. As protein: CSARMTGGNGYTF.